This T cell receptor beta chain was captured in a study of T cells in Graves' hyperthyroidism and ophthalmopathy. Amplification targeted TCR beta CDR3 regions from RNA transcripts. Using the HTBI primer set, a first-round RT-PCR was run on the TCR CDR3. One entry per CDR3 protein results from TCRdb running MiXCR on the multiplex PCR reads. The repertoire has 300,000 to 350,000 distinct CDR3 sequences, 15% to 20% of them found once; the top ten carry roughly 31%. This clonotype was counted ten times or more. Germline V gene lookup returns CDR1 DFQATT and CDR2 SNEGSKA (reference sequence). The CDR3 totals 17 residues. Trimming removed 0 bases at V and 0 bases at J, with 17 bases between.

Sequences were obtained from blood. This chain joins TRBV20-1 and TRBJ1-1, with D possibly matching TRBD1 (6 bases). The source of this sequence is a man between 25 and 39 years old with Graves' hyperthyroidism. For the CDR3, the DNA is TGCAGTGCTAGAGATCTCCGATCGGGACACATGAACACTGAAGCTTTCTTT. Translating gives CSARDLRSGHMNTEAFF.